The 13 T cell receptor beta chains below come from one sample, sequenced in a study of T cell repertoires in cytomegalovirus infection. MiXCR was run by TCRdb on the reads, yielding one entry per CDR3 protein. The sample has 300,000 or so distinct CDR3 sequences, around 9.6% seen once. The source material was PBMCs. The receptors shown here come from a human donor in good health (CMV status not recorded). Some clones in this sample may be carry-over from other donors' samples.

Many counts were recorded for this clonotype. J is TRBJ2-7 and V is TRBV20-1, with D unclear. Trimming took off 4 bases at V and 0 bases at J, with 13 bases between the two ends. Germline assignment: CDR1 DFQATT and CDR2 SNEGSKA (reference sequence). The CDR3 runs 14 residues. For the CDR3, the DNA is TGCAGTGCTAAGCCTGGAACAAGCTCCTACGAGCAGTACTTC. It is translated as CSAKPGTSSYEQYF.

At least ten counts were recorded for this clonotype. This rearrangement joins TRBV6-5 to TRBJ2-5; 8 nucleotides match TRBD1. With 2 bases clipped from V and 2 bases from J, the junction kept 4 bases outside the gene matches. The CDR3 contains 15 residues. In germline, CDR1 is MNHEY, CDR2 SVGAGI. The CDR3 loop reads CASSYKDRDQETQYF. The CDR3 DNA reads as TGTGCCAGCAGTTACAAGGACAGGGATCAAGAGACCCAGTACTTC.

This clonotype was observed at least ten times. The rearrangement uses TRBV12-3 or TRBV12-4 and TRBJ1-6; D ambiguous. Trimming took 5 bases from V and 11 from J, leaving 10 bases between them. The CDR3 extends over 12 amino acids. The CDR3 DNA reads as TGTGCCAGCAGTAGTCAGATTGCACCCCTCCACTTT. It translates to CASSSQIAPLHF.

This clonotype was counted at least ten times. The chain joins TRBV7-9 to TRBJ1-1; D gene unclear. The V gene's germline CDR1 is SEHNR and CDR2 FQNEAQ (reference sequence). The CDR3 has 16 residues. The V end lost 2 bases, the J end lost 0 bases, and 13 bases lay between the germline ends. The DNA of the CDR3 is TGTGCCAGCAGCTTAAGTCCTACTGGTATGAACACTGAAGCTTTCTTT. Translation gives CASSLSPTGMNTEAFF.

This clonotype was detected many times. The chain couples TRBV29-1 to TRBJ2-2; either TRBD1 or TRBD2 may fit D (6 bases each). Germline V CDR1 and CDR2: SQVTM, ANQGSEA. V was cut by 6 bases and J by 1 base, with 15 bases left in between. CDR3 length equals 15 residues. CDR3 coding DNA: TGCAGCGTCTCGGGGGCAGGCTTGAACACCGGGGAGCTGTTTTTT. It specifies CSVSGAGLNTGELFF.

This clonotype has ten or more counts. In DNA, the CDR3 is TGTGCCAGCAGTTTTAAACAGCTGGATGAGCAGTTCTTC. As protein: CASSFKQLDEQFF. V is TRBV12-3 or TRBV12-4 and J is TRBJ2-1; D is ambiguous. The ends were cut back, 3 bases at V and 8 bases at J, with 11 bases in the middle. This CDR3 is 13 amino acids long.

The sample holds many counts of this clonotype. The chain uses TRBV28 and TRBJ2-3; perhaps D is TRBD1 or TRBD2 (7 bases each). Germline V gene data show CDR1 as MDHEN and CDR2 as SYDVKM. The CDR3 has 13 amino acids. V was cut by 8 bases and J by 5 bases, with 14 bases left in between. The CDR3 DNA reads TGTGCCAGCGGGAGGGGGCACGGAGATACGCAGTATTTT. It codes for CASGRGHGDTQYF.

This clonotype was seen ten or more times. The J gene is TRBJ2-3, the V gene TRBV20-1; weak D call: TRBD1 (6 bases). CDR1 is DFQATT, CDR2 SNEGSKA, per germline (reference sequence). The V and J ends lost 6 bases and 0 bases respectively, with 16 bases between them. This CDR3 has 15 amino acids. CDR3 in DNA: TGCAGTGCAAAATTCTCGGGACAAAGCACAGATACGCAGTATTTT. It specifies CSAKFSGQSTDTQYF.

The chain has TRBV5-1 and TRBJ1-5, with 7 bases that match TRBD1. CDR3 length: 15 residues. Germline assignment: CDR1 SGHRS and CDR2 YFSETQ. Trimming at V came to 2 bases and at J to 8 bases, leaving 10 bases not matched to a gene. CDR3 sequence (DNA): TGCGCCAGCAGCTTCCGTGGGACAGCTGCGGAGCCCCAGCATTTT. Its protein product is CASSFRGTAAEPQHF.

This clonotype was observed many times. The rearrangement uses TRBV7-2 and TRBJ2-7; 11 positions agree with TRBD1. The germline CDR1 and CDR2 sequences are SGHTA and FQGNSA. Losses at the gene ends were 5 bases for V and 6 bases for J; bases not matched to a gene: 6. The CDR3 has 14 amino acids. In DNA form, the CDR3 reads TGTGCCAGCAGCCCGGACAGGGGGCAAGGCGAGCAGTACTTC. Amino acids: CASSPDRGQGEQYF.

This clonotype was recorded many times. This chain links TRBV2 with TRBJ2-1, with 14 bases identical to TRBD2. CDR3 size: 15 residues. CDR1 is SNHLY and CDR2 is FYNNEI in the germline V gene. J gave up 7 bases and V 8 bases, and 7 bases lay outside the gene matches. The CDR3 loop is CASGPGTSGGNEQFF. As DNA, the CDR3 is TGTGCCAGCGGCCCAGGGACTAGCGGGGGAAATGAGCAGTTCTTC.

This clonotype was seen at least ten times. The chain employs TRBV6-1 and TRBJ1-2; 8 nucleotides line up with TRBD1. The J segment lost 4 bases and the V segment lost 9 bases, leaving 10 bases of the junction unmatched. From germline, CDR1 is MNHNS and CDR2 SASEGT. The CDR3 has 14 amino acids. CDR3 residues: CASYGDRRVYGYTF. CDR3 in DNA: TGTGCCAGTTACGGGGACAGGAGAGTCTATGGCTACACCTTC.

At least ten counts were recorded for this clonotype. This sequence joins TRBV7-9 and TRBJ1-2; TRBD1 matches at 8 bases. J gave up 9 bases and V 4 bases, and 7 bases lay outside the gene matches. The germline V gene has CDR1 SEHNR and CDR2 FQNEAQ (reference sequence). This CDR3 comprises 13 residues. DNA for the CDR3: TGTGCCAGCAGCTGGGACAGGCTTGGAAGCTACACCTTC. Its protein product is CASSWDRLGSYTF.